The sequence of this TCR beta chain was determined in a study of post-analysis software for immune sequencing data. At the level of the study: The cohort encompassed relapsing-remitting, secondary progressive and progressive-relapsing multiple sclerosis disease courses. Findings and limits, study-wide: A handful of TRBV segments were more frequent in patients than controls; TRBV5-6, TRBV5-1 and TRBV20-1 belonged to this group.

TCR beta cDNA libraries included unique molecular identifiers. T cells numbering 1 to 10 million yielded roughly 0.5 million cDNA molecules. In TCRdb, the PCR reads were re-called with MiXCR into one record per CDR3 protein. The data show about 200,000 distinct CDR3 sequences, with 25% to 30% seen just once and roughly 3.4% held by the top ten. The V gene lost 5 bases and the J gene lost 2 bases, with 13 bases spanning the gap. The CDR3 spans 14 residues. This clonotype showed up many times. Its antigen is as yet unknown. The chain employs TRBV12-3 or TRBV12-4 and TRBJ2-7; D may be TRBD1 or TRBD2 (5 bases each). The clonotype comes from a girl younger than 18 with multiple sclerosis. The sample comprised blood. Here the CDR3 reads CASSPGMGPYEQYF. CDR3 coding DNA: TGTGCCAGCAGTCCCGGGATGGGACCCTACGAGCAGTACTTC.